The 30 T cell receptor beta chains presented below share a single source sample, sequenced in a study of PD-1 blockade in classical Hodgkin lymphoma. Produced via immunoSEQ multiplex PCR; TCRdb's table is partial and in-frame only. The table includes 15,000 to 20,000 clones, approximately 64% detected once. In every patient, relapse followed autologous stem cell transplantation, while exposure to brentuximab vedotin differed. Sequenced material: peripheral blood mononuclear cells (PBMCs), taken before the second cycle of nivolumab. Receptor source: a human donor with classical Hodgkin lymphoma.

By share of the sample, this clone is medium-sized. The chain carries TRBV28 and TRBJ2-3; D is uncertain. The V and J ends lost 1 base and 0 bases respectively, with 8 bases between them. In germline, CDR1 is MDHEN, CDR2 SYDVKM. The CDR3 is 15 residues long. The CDR3 DNA reads as TGTGCCAGCAGTTTATTGGATGGGAGCACAGATACGCAGTATTTT. The encoded protein is CASSLLDGSTDTQYF.

The chain is built from TRBV19 and TRBJ1-4; tentative D call: TRBD1 (6 bases). The CDR3 is made up of 16 amino acids. V was cut by 4 bases and J by 10 bases, with 22 bases left in between. Germline V gene data show CDR1 as LNHDA and CDR2 as SQIVND (reference sequence). Written as DNA, the CDR3 is TGTGCCAGTAGTAATCTAGTGATCGGGGGGCGCTTAAAACTGTTTTTT. Translated, it gives CASSNLVIGGRLKLFF.

The V and J genes are TRBV20-1 and TRBJ1-2; no reliable D call. The germline gives CDR1 DFQATT, CDR2 SNEGSKA (reference sequence). The CDR3 loop spans 11 amino acids. With 4 bases removed from V and 2 bases from J, the gap between germline ends came to 5 bases. The DNA for the CDR3 is TGCAGTGCTACCATGAACTATGGCTACACCTTC. Amino acid sequence: CSATMNYGYTF.

The chain is built from TRBV7-6 and TRBJ2-3; 13 bases agree with TRBD2. Trimming at V came to 5 bases and at J to 4 bases, leaving 3 bases not matched to a gene. The CDR3 totals 15 residues. In germline, CDR1 is SGHVS, CDR2 FNYEAQ. Here the CDR3 DNA reads TGTGCCAGCAGCCGCACTAGCGGGAGGGCAGATACGCAGTATTTT. Encoded protein: CASSRTSGRADTQYF.

This chain joins TRBV7-2 and TRBJ2-5, with unresolved D. The germline V gene has CDR1 SGHTA and CDR2 FQGNSA. The CDR3 covers 13 residues. The V gene lost 2 bases and the J gene lost 4 bases, with 8 bases spanning the gap. CDR3 nucleotide sequence: TGTGCCAGCAGCTTAAGTTTGGGAGAGACCCAGTACTTC. Translation gives CASSLSLGETQYF.

Regarding this clone: Other DNA sequences from this sample encode an identical CDR3 as well. This chain uses TRBV27 with TRBJ1-5; possible D gene TRBD1, 5 bases. Germline V gives CDR1 MNHEY, CDR2 SMNVEV (reference sequence). The CDR3 is 14 residues long. V was cut by 2 bases and J by 3 bases, with 8 bases left in between. CDR3: CASSLGGSNQPQHF. Here the CDR3 DNA reads TGTGCCAGCAGTTTAGGGGGTTCCAATCAGCCCCAGCATTTT.

This clone has more than one count but fewer than ten. The V and J genes are TRBV11-2 and TRBJ2-1; D call uncertain. This CDR3 has 14 residues. V was trimmed by 4 bases and J by 3 bases, leaving 10 bases between them. Germline CDR1 and CDR2: SGHAT and FQNNGV. CDR3 in DNA: TGTGCCAGCAGCTCAGAGCTAATCTACAATGAGCAGTTCTTC. Translated: CASSSELIYNEQFF.

This clone was counted between two and nine times. The V call is TRBV30, the J call TRBJ1-6; D not certain. V was shortened by 3 bases and J by 6 bases, with 9 bases between the two germline ends. Germline V gives CDR1 GTSNPN, CDR2 SVGIG (reference sequence). The CDR3 runs 13 residues. CDR3 in amino acids: CAWSEEFNSPLHF. The CDR3 region has the DNA TGTGCCTGGAGCGAAGAATTTAATTCACCCCTCCACTTT.

V and J are TRBV7-9 and TRBJ2-2, with D perhaps TRBD2 (5 bases). Germline lookup yields CDR1 SEHNR and CDR2 FQNEAQ (reference sequence). This CDR3 region has 12 residues. The V and J ends lost 7 bases and 8 bases respectively, with 11 bases between them. In nucleotides, the CDR3 is TGTGCCAGCACATACGGGAAAGGGGAGCTGTTTTTT. Protein sequence: CASTYGKGELFF.

The chain employs TRBV29-1 and TRBJ2-7, with 11 bases lining up with TRBD2. Trimming at V came to 1 base and at J to 2 bases, leaving 4 bases not matched to a gene. The CDR3 runs 15 residues. Germline assignment: CDR1 SQVTM and CDR2 ANQGSEA. For the CDR3, the DNA is TGCAGCGTTGAAGGAACTAGCGGGAGTCCCTACGAGCAGTACTTC. Protein sequence: CSVEGTSGSPYEQYF.

The DNA for the CDR3 is TGCGCCAGCAGCTGGGGACAGGGGATCTACGAGCAGTACTTC. It translates to CASSWGQGIYEQYF. The chain uses TRBV5-1 and TRBJ2-7, with 10 bases aligning to TRBD1. Germline values: CDR1 SGHRS, CDR2 YFSETQ. CDR3 length: 14 amino acids. V dropped 3 bases and J dropped 3; count of bases not matched to a gene: 3.

The chain employs TRBV2 and TRBJ1-3; D is undetermined. The CDR3 totals 13 residues. Germline V CDR1 and CDR2: SNHLY, FYNNEI. Deletions cut 1 base from V and 8 bases from J, with 9 bases between. CDR3 sequence reads: CASSEDREHTIYF. The CDR3, as DNA: TGTGCCAGCAGTGAAGACCGGGAGCACACCATATATTTT.

This clone is classed as medium-sized. The V and J genes are TRBV6-5 and TRBJ2-2; maybe TRBD1 (6 bases). The CDR3 spans 15 residues. CDR1 and CDR2 (germline): MNHEY, SVGAGI. V lost 1 base, J lost 7 bases, and 13 bases lay in between. CDR3 sequence (DNA): TGTGCCAGCAGTTACTTCCCCACAGGGCTCGGGGAGCTGTTTTTT. Its protein product is CASSYFPTGLGELFF.

This clone appeared once. This sequence joins TRBV27 and TRBJ2-1; D is possibly TRBD2 (6 bases). The CDR3 spans 17 residues. CDR1 is MNHEY, CDR2 SMNVEV, per germline (reference sequence). V was pared by 2 bases and J by 0 bases, with 14 bases between. CDR3 sequence reads: CASSLAGTRSSYNEQFF. In nucleotides, the CDR3 is TGTGCCAGCAGTTTAGCGGGGACGCGGAGCTCCTACAATGAGCAGTTCTTC.

This clone rates as large. The CDR3 DNA follows: TGTGCCAGCAGCATCGGAAGGGGCCACGAGCAGTACTTC. Amino acid sequence: CASSIGRGHEQYF. This rearrangement joins TRBV7-9 to TRBJ2-7, with a possible D match to TRBD1 (5 bases). The V end lost 5 bases, the J end lost 5 bases, and 13 bases lay between the germline ends. This CDR3 has 13 residues. Per germline, CDR1 SEHNR and CDR2 FQNEAQ (reference sequence).

The J gene is TRBJ2-2, the V gene TRBV7-9, with 8 bases that match TRBD1. CDR1 is SEHNR, CDR2 FQNEAQ, per germline (reference sequence). CDR3 size: 16 residues. Trimming removed 4 bases from V and 4 bases from J; junction bases left unmatched: 8. CDR3 region: CASSSQGQVATGELFF. In nucleotides, the CDR3 is TGTGCCAGCAGCTCTCAGGGACAGGTGGCCACCGGGGAGCTGTTTTTT. Looking up the rest from reference TRBV7-9 and TRBJ2-2 gives the full variable domain: DTGVSQNPRHKITKRGQNVTFRCDPISEHNRLYWYRQTLGQGPEFLTYFQNEAQLEKSRLLSDRFSAERPKGSFSTLEIQRTEQGDSAMYLCASSSQGQVATGELFFGEGSRLTVL.

The chain is built from TRBV5-4 and TRBJ2-2; 10 nucleotides align to TRBD2. The germline gives CDR1 SGHNT, CDR2 YYREEE (reference sequence). The CDR3 is 17 amino acids. The V and J ends lost 1 base and 1 base, in that order; junction bases with no gene match: 4. CDR3 nucleotide sequence: TGTGCCAGCAGCTTGTGGGGACTAGCGCGGAACACCGGGGAGCTGTTTTTT. Translating gives CASSLWGLARNTGELFF.

This clone has more than one count but fewer than ten. The chain uses TRBV16 and TRBJ2-7; 10 positions match TRBD1. Trimming took 3 bases from V and 5 from J; bases not matched to a gene: 1. Germline V gene lookup returns CDR1 KGHSY and CDR2 FQNENV. This CDR3 region has 13 residues. The CDR3 coding sequence is TGTGCCAGCAGCCAGGACAGGGGGGACGAGCAGTACTTC. Amino acids: CASSQDRGDEQYF.

The CDR3 here is CASYRGSAGELFF. The CDR3 nucleotides are TGTGCCAGTTACAGGGGAAGCGCCGGGGAGCTGTTTTTT. This chain joins TRBV28 and TRBJ2-2; 7 bases line up with TRBD1. Germline V gene lookup returns CDR1 MDHEN and CDR2 SYDVKM. The CDR3 runs 13 residues. The J segment lost 6 bases and the V segment lost 9 bases, leaving 7 bases of the junction unmatched. Supplemented by reference TRBV28 and TRBJ2-2, the full variable domain reads DVKVTQSSRYLVKRTGEKVFLECVQDMDHENMFWYRQDPGLGLRLIYFSYDVKMKEKGDIPEGYSVSREKKERFSLILESASTNQTSMYLCASYRGSAGELFFGEGSRLTVL.

J is TRBJ2-7 and V is TRBV15; 7 bases are shared with TRBD2. Germline CDR1 LNHNV, CDR2 YYDKDF (reference sequence). The V and J ends lost 0 bases and 5 bases, in that order; junction bases with no gene match: 7. The CDR3 contains 15 residues. The CDR3 spells CATSRDLGTTDEQYF. In nucleotides, the CDR3 is TGTGCCACCAGCAGAGATCTTGGGACTACGGACGAGCAGTACTTC.

This clone was picked up a small number of times. The chain recombines TRBV6-5 with TRBJ1-1; a possible D gene is TRBD1 (5 bases). CDR3 length equals 13 residues. CDR1 and CDR2 (germline): MNHEY, SVGAGI. Trimming cost V 3 bases and J 9 bases, with 14 bases left between them. The CDR3, as DNA: TGTGCCAGCAGTTATCCCGGGACGGTACAAGCTTTCTTT. This translates into CASSYPGTVQAFF.

The J gene is TRBJ1-1, the V gene TRBV6-5; tentatively, D is TRBD1 (5 bases). V was cut by 8 bases and J by 5 bases, with 12 bases left in between. Germline CDR1 and CDR2: MNHEY and SVGAGI. The length of the CDR3 is 12 residues. Here the CDR3 reads CASGGDGTEAFF. DNA of the CDR3: TGTGCCAGCGGAGGGGATGGGACTGAAGCTTTCTTT.

The chain carries TRBV10-3 and TRBJ1-6; weak D call: TRBD1 (6 bases). Germline V CDR1 and CDR2: ENHRY, SYGVKD. CDR3 length equals 13 residues. V lost 4 bases and J 7 bases, leaving 8 bases between the germline ends. The CDR3 spells CAISGQGNSPLHF. CDR3 nucleotides: TGTGCCATCAGTGGGCAGGGGAATTCACCCCTCCACTTT.

J is TRBJ2-7 and V is TRBV15, with 10 bases matching TRBD2. The J segment lost 5 bases and the V segment lost 5 bases, leaving 9 bases of the junction unmatched. Looked up from germline, CDR1 is LNHNV and CDR2 is YYDKDF (reference sequence). The CDR3 is 15 residues long. CDR3 coding DNA: TGTGCCACCAGCCCTGGGCTAGCGGGAGTACACGAGCAGTACTTC. As protein: CATSPGLAGVHEQYF.

The V call is TRBV2, the J call TRBJ2-1; TRBD2 matches at 14 bases. The CDR3 has 15 amino acids. Germline-derived CDR1 and CDR2 are SNHLY and FYNNEI. Trimming cost V 7 bases and J 8 bases; bases outside gene matches: 7. The CDR3 protein is CASTPTSGRADEQFF. The CDR3 region has the DNA TGTGCCAGCACCCCGACTAGCGGGAGGGCCGATGAGCAGTTCTTC.

In its sample, this clone ranks as medium-sized. The chain employs TRBV28 and TRBJ2-5, with 8 bases lining up with TRBD2. This CDR3 has 15 residues. The V gene's germline CDR1 is MDHEN and CDR2 SYDVKM. V lost 7 bases, J lost 4 bases, and 11 bases stayed unmatched. The CDR3 DNA sequence: TGTGCCAGCACATCCCGGGGGGGCAGGGGAGAGACCCAGTACTTC. It encodes CASTSRGGRGETQYF. The variable domain in full, with the rest retrieved from reference TRBV28 and TRBJ2-5, is DVKVTQSSRYLVKRTGEKVFLECVQDMDHENMFWYRQDPGLGLRLIYFSYDVKMKEKGDIPEGYSVSREKKERFSLILESASTNQTSMYLCASTSRGGRGETQYFGPGTRLLVL.

V and J are TRBV28 and TRBJ1-3; D call uncertain. The V end was cut by 2 bases, the J end by 3 bases, with 11 bases between. The CDR3 spans 15 residues. Looked up from germline, CDR1 is MDHEN and CDR2 is SYDVKM. For the CDR3, the DNA is TGTGCCAGCAGTTTACCGGTGGCAGTTGGAAACACCATATATTTT. It specifies CASSLPVAVGNTIYF.

V and J are TRBV19 and TRBJ2-1, with D uncertain. The V end was cut by 5 bases, the J end by 6 bases, with 20 bases between. Germline-derived CDR1 and CDR2 are LNHDA and SQIVND (reference sequence). This CDR3 has 16 residues. CDR3 amino acids: CASSGPRTQPGNEQFF. The CDR3 DNA sequence: TGTGCCAGTAGTGGTCCTCGGACGCAACCAGGCAATGAGCAGTTCTTC.

The gene calls are TRBV7-2 and TRBJ2-2, with 8 bases aligning to TRBD2. Germline V gives CDR1 SGHTA, CDR2 FQGNSA. The V gene end was trimmed by 4 bases and the J gene end by 6 bases; junction bases not matched to a gene: 13. This CDR3 has 17 residues. CDR3 amino acids: CASSSRLAFIRAGELFF. As DNA, the CDR3 is TGTGCCAGCAGCTCCCGACTAGCGTTTATAAGGGCCGGGGAGCTGTTTTTT.

The CDR3 DNA follows: TGCAGCTCCGGGACAGGGGGATATAATGAGCAGTTCTTC. Translation gives CSSGTGGYNEQFF. V and J are TRBV29-1 and TRBJ2-1; TRBD1 agrees at 11 bases. The length of the CDR3 is 13 residues. Germline V CDR1 and CDR2: SQVTM, ANQGSEA. With 8 bases clipped from V and 7 bases from J, the junction kept 7 bases outside the gene matches.